This record concerns one TCR beta chain sequence. The CDR3 length is 15 residues. Trimming cost V 1 base and J 6 bases; bases outside gene matches: 4. This record comes from a study of identical twins. Template switching added a universal primer site; cDNA carried unique molecular identifiers. TCRdb fed the 5' RACE reads into MiXCR, producing one record per CDR3 protein. The sample yields 510,000 or so distinct CDR3 sequences, about 15% seen once. These data were also reused for a study on yellow fever vaccine responses in identical twins.

The TCR was taken from a young woman in good health. The V gene is TRBV12-3 or TRBV12-4, the J gene TRBJ2-7; 12 positions agree with TRBD2. Sequenced: CD4+ T cells sorted from blood. The CDR3 loop reads CASSLGLAGAGEQYF. In DNA, the CDR3 is TGTGCCAGCAGTTTAGGACTAGCGGGAGCTGGCGAGCAGTACTTC.